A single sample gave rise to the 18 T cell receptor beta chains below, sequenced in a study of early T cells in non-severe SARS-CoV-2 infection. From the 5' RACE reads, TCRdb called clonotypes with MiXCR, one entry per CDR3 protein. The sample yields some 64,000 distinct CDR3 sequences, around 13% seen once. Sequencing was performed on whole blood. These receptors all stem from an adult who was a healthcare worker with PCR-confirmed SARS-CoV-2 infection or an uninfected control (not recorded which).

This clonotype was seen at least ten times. The chain's CDR3 is CSGSSMGETQYF. CDR3 DNA: TGCAGCGGGAGCTCTATGGGAGAGACCCAGTACTTC. The chain combines TRBV29-1 with TRBJ2-5; no clear D gene. The CDR3 runs 12 residues. V was trimmed by 7 bases and J by 4 bases, leaving 13 bases between them. CDR1 is SQVTM and CDR2 is ANQGSEA in the germline V gene. Filled out from reference TRBV29-1 and TRBJ2-5, the complete variable domain reads SAVISQKPSRDICQRGTSLTIQCQVDSQVTMMFWYRQQPGQSLTLIATANQGSEATYESGFVIDKFPISRPNLTFSTLTVSNMSPEDSSIYLCSGSSMGETQYFGPGTRLLVL.

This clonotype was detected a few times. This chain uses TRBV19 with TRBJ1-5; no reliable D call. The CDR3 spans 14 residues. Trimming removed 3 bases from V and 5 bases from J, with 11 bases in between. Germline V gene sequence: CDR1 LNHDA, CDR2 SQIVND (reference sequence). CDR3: CASSISSGYQPQHF. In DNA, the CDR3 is TGTGCCAGTAGTATTTCCAGCGGGTATCAGCCCCAGCATTTT.

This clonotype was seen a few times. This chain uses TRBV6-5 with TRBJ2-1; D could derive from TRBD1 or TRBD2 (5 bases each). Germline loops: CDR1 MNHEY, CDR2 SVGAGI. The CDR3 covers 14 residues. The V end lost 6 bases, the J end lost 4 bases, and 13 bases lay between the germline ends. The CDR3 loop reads CASRDGGNYNEQFF. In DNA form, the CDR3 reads TGTGCCAGCAGGGATGGGGGAAATTACAATGAGCAGTTCTTC.

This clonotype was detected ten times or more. The CDR3 sequence is CASSLAGSGGWTQYF. CDR3 nucleotides: TGCGCCAGCAGCTTGGCAGGTAGCGGGGGGTGGACCCAGTACTTC. The gene calls are TRBV5-1 and TRBJ2-5, with 10 positions matching TRBD2. Germline trimming cut 0 bases from V and 7 bases from J; bases unmatched to any gene: 6. Germline V gene sequence: CDR1 SGHRS, CDR2 YFSETQ. CDR3 size: 15 residues.

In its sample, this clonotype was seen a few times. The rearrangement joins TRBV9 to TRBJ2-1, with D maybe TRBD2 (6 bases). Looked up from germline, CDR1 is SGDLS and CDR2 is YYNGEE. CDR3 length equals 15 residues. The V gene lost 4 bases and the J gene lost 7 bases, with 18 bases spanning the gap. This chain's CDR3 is CASSRSGEWGNEQFF. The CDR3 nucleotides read TGTGCCAGCAGCCGATCGGGAGAATGGGGGAATGAGCAGTTCTTC.

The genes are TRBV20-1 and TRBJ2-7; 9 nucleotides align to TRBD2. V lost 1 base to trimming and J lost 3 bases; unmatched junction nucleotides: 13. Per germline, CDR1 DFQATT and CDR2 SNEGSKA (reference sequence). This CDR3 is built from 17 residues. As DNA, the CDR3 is TGCAGTGCTAGAGGCCTCGGGACTAGCTACCGCGGCTACGAGCAGTACTTC. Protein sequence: CSARGLGTSYRGYEQYF.

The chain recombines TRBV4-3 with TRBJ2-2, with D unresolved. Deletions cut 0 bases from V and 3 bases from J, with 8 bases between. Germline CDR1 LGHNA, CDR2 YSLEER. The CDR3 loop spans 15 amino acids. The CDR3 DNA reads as TGCGCCAGCAGCCAAGATCGGTCCCACACCGGGGAGCTGTTTTTT. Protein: CASSQDRSHTGELFF.

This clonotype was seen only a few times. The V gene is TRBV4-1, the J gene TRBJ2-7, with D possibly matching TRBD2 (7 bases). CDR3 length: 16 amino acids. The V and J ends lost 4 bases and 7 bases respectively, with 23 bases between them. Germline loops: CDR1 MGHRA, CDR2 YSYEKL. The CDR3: CASSLRQDGGGREQYF. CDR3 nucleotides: TGCGCCAGCAGCCTCCGACAGGATGGCGGGGGCCGAGAGCAGTACTTC.

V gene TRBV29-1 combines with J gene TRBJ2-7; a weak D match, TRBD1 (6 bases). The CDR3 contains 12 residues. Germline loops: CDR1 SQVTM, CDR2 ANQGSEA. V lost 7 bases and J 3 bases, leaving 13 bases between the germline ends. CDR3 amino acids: CSAIKDSYEQYF. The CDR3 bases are TGCAGCGCAATCAAGGACAGCTACGAGCAGTACTTC.

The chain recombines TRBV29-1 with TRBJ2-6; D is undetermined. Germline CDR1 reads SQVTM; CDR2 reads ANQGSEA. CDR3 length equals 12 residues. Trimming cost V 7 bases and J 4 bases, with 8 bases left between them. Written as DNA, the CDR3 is TGCAGCGCCGAGACCGGGGCCAACGTCCTGACTTTC. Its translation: CSAETGANVLTF. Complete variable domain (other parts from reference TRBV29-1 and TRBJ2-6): SAVISQKPSRDICQRGTSLTIQCQVDSQVTMMFWYRQQPGQSLTLIATANQGSEATYESGFVIDKFPISRPNLTFSTLTVSNMSPEDSSIYLCSAETGANVLTFGAGSRLTVL.

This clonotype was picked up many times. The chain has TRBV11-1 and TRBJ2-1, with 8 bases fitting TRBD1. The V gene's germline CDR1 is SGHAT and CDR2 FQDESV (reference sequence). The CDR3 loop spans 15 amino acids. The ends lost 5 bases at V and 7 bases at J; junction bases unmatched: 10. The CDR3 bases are TGTGCCAGCAGCCGTGACAGGGGAAAAGTGAATGAGCAGTTCTTC. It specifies CASSRDRGKVNEQFF.

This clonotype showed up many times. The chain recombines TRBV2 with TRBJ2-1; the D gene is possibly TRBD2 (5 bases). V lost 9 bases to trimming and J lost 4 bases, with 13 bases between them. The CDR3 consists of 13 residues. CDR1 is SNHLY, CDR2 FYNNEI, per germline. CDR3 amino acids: CARRTLGYNEQFF. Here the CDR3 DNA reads TGTGCCAGGAGGACTCTAGGATACAATGAGCAGTTCTTC.

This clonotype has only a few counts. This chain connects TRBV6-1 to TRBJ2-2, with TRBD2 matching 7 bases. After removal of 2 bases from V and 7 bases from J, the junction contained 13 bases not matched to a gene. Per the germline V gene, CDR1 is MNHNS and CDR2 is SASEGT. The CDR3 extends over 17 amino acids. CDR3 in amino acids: CASSEQPPGGSGGELFF. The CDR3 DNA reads TGTGCCAGCAGTGAACAACCCCCCGGGGGGAGCGGCGGGGAGCTGTTTTTT.

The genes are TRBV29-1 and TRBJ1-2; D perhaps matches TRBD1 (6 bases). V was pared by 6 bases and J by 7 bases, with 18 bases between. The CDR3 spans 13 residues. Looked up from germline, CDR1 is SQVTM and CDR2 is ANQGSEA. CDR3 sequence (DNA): TGCAGCGTCCAAGAGCCAGGGGCGGCTGGCTACACCTTC. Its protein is CSVQEPGAAGYTF.

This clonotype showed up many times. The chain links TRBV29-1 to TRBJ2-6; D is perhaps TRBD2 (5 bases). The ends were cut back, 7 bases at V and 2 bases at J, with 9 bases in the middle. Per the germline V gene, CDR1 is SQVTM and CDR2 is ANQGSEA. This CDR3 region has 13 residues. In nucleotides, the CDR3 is TGCAGCGCGTCCGGGACTGGGGCCAACGTCCTGACTTTC. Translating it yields CSASGTGANVLTF.

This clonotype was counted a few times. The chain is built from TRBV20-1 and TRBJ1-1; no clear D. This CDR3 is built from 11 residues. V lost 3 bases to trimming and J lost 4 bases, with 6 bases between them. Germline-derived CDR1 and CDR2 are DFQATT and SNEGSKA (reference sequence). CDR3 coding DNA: TGCAGTGCTAGGGAGAGCACTGAAGCTTTCTTT. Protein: CSARESTEAFF.

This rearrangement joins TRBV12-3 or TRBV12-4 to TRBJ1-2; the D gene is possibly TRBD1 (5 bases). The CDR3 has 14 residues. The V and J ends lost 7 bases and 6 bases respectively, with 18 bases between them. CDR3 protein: CASTPRKGSDGYTF. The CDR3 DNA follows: TGTGCCAGCACCCCACGCAAGGGGAGCGATGGCTACACCTTC.

The CDR3 sequence: CASSHRTGELFF. CDR3 sequence (DNA): TGTGCCAGCAGCCATAGAACCGGGGAGCTGTTTTTT. The chain joins TRBV14 to TRBJ2-2; D gene ambiguous. The CDR3 is 12 residues long. Germline-derived CDR1 and CDR2 are SGHDN and FVKESK. Between the trimmed V and J ends, which lost 3 bases and 5 bases, there was a span of 4 bases.